The 31 T cell receptor beta chains presented below share a single source sample, sequenced in a study of control samples from healthy donors and cancer patients. Clones were sequenced by immunoSEQ multiplex PCR, and TCRdb holds only the in-frame ones, with some missing. This table has over 85,000 clones, 70% to 90% appearing once. The sample taken for sequencing was PBMCs. The receptors here all came from a woman between 50 and 59 years old with colorectal cancer.

The chain uses TRBV5-1 and TRBJ1-6, with D perhaps matching TRBD1 (6 bases). The CDR3 spans 14 residues. The germline V and J ends were trimmed by 1 base and 8 bases, with 10 bases remaining between them. Germline V gives CDR1 SGHRS, CDR2 YFSETQ. CDR3 residues: CASSLSQGDSPLHF. CDR3 in DNA: TGCGCCAGCAGCTTGTCACAGGGTGATTCACCCCTCCACTTT.

This chain's CDR3 is CASMNSGANVLTF. The DNA for the CDR3 is TGTGCCAGCATGAACTCTGGGGCCAACGTCCTGACTTTC. The V gene is TRBV7-2, the J gene TRBJ2-6; D gene ambiguous. The CDR3 is 13 residues long. Germline CDR1 SGHTA, CDR2 FQGNSA. Trimming shortened V by 7 bases and J by 0 bases, and 4 bases separated the two germline ends.

The chain has TRBV7-2 and TRBJ2-5; 7 nucleotides match TRBD1. V dropped 1 base and J dropped 6; count of bases not matched to a gene: 5. The CDR3 runs to 14 residues. Germline V gene data show CDR1 as SGHTA and CDR2 as FQGNSA. In nucleotides, the CDR3 is TGTGCCAGCAGCTTAGAGGGGGCAGGGAAGACCCAGTACTTC. This sequence encodes CASSLEGAGKTQYF. The whole variable domain, filled in from reference TRBV7-2 and TRBJ2-5, reads GAGVSQSPSNKVTEKGKDVELRCDPISGHTALYWYRQSLGQGLEFLIYFQGNSAPDKSGLPSDRFSAERTGGSVSTLTIQRTQQEDSAVYLCASSLEGAGKTQYFGPGTRLLVL.

The V call is TRBV30, the J call TRBJ1-1; D not resolved. Germline CDR1 GTSNPN, CDR2 SVGIG (reference sequence). V lost 0 bases and J 3 bases, leaving 8 bases between the germline ends. This CDR3 has 13 residues. In nucleotides, the CDR3 is TGTGCCTGGAGTGTCGACGGCCACACTGAAGCTTTCTTT. Its protein is CAWSVDGHTEAFF. Looking up the rest from reference TRBV30 and TRBJ1-1 gives the full variable domain: SQTIHQWPATLVQPVGSPLSLECTVEGTSNPNLYWYRQAAGRGLQLLFYSVGIGQISSEVPQNLSASRPQDRQFILSSKKLLLSDSGFYLCAWSVDGHTEAFFGQGTRLTVV.

V usage is TRBV2 and J usage is TRBJ1-1; TRBD1 might be the D (6 bases). Germline CDR1 and CDR2: SNHLY and FYNNEI. The V end was cut by 3 bases, the J end by 1 base, with 9 bases between. This CDR3 is built from 14 residues. The CDR3 spells CASSDQGTNTEAFF. The CDR3 DNA is TGTGCCAGCAGTGACCAGGGGACGAACACTGAAGCTTTCTTT.

The CDR3 loop is CASSLVTGTGEQYV. CDR3 DNA: TGTGCCAGCAGCTTAGTGACAGGGACGGGCGAGCAGTACGTC. The chain recombines TRBV7-8 with TRBJ2-7; TRBD1 matches 7 bases. From germline, CDR1 is SGHVS and CDR2 FQNEAQ. After removal of 1 base from V and 6 bases from J, the junction contained 6 bases not matched to a gene. The CDR3 has 14 residues.

The J gene is TRBJ1-6, the V gene TRBV27; no firm D call. This CDR3 has 14 amino acids. Germline V lookup: CDR1 MNHEY, CDR2 SMNVEV (reference sequence). V lost 10 bases to trimming and J lost 4 bases, with 14 bases between them. CDR3 in amino acids: CATTLGKYNSPLHF. DNA of the CDR3: TGTGCCACCACCCTGGGGAAGTATAATTCACCCCTCCACTTT.

J is TRBJ2-5 and V is TRBV24-1; 8 nucleotides match TRBD1. The V and J ends lost 8 bases and 3 bases, in that order; junction bases with no gene match: 1. The CDR3 contains 12 residues. CDR1 is KGHDR, CDR2 SFDVKD, per germline. The CDR3 spells CATMDREETQYF. CDR3 coding DNA: TGTGCCACCATGGACAGGGAAGAGACCCAGTACTTC.

The chain uses TRBV10-2 and TRBJ1-1; no firm D call. V gave up 3 bases and J gave up 1 base, with 18 bases separating them. The length of the CDR3 is 17 residues. CDR1 is WSHSY, CDR2 SAAADI, per germline. As DNA, the CDR3 is TGCGCCAGCAGTGATGGTGAAAGGGCGGGGAAGAACACTGAAGCTTTCTTT. It specifies CASSDGERAGKNTEAFF.

The chain has TRBV4-1 and TRBJ2-4; D might be TRBD2 (5 bases). Germline values: CDR1 MGHRA, CDR2 YSYEKL. The V and J ends lost 3 bases and 4 bases respectively, with 16 bases between them. This CDR3 has 16 residues. For the CDR3, the DNA is TGCGCCAGCAGCCACCCCGGTGGAGGCGGGAAAAACATTCAGTACTTC. This gives the protein CASSHPGGGGKNIQYF.

This clone was seen a single time. The chain uses TRBV5-8 and TRBJ1-1; 11 bases align to TRBD1. V shed 3 bases and J 2 bases; nucleotides not matched to a gene: 6. CDR1 SGHTS and CDR2 YDEGEE come from the germline V gene. There are 16 residues in the CDR3. The CDR3 nucleotides read TGTGCCAGCAGCTGGGGACAGGGGGGCGCAAACACTGAAGCTTTCTTT. Its translation: CASSWGQGGANTEAFF.

In this sample, this clone turned up once. The rearrangement uses TRBV7-8 and TRBJ2-2; D is perhaps TRBD2 (5 bases). The CDR3 sequence is 11 residues long. With 1 base removed from V and 14 bases from J, the gap between germline ends came to 8 bases. The germline V gene encodes CDR1 SGHVS and CDR2 FQNEAQ. The DNA of the CDR3 is TGTGCCAGCAGCTTAGAGGGAGCTCTGTTTTTT. It codes for CASSLEGALFF.

With respect to this clone: A junction end diverges from the germline sequence, so it may reflect a read error. V gene TRBV10-3 combines with J gene TRBJ2-5, with TRBD2 matching 11 bases. Germline V lookup: CDR1 ENHRY, CDR2 SYGVKD. This CDR3 has 15 residues. The CDR3 sequence: CASSLGLADQETQYF. The CDR3 DNA reads as TGTGCCAGCAGTTTGGGACTAGCGGATCAAGAGACCCAGTACTTC.

This chain connects TRBV27 to TRBJ2-3; tentatively, D is TRBD1 (6 bases). V was pared by 8 bases and J by 4 bases, with 13 bases between. There are 13 residues in the CDR3. CDR1 and CDR2 (germline): MNHEY, SMNVEV (reference sequence). The CDR3 sequence: CASRDTGSDTQYF. The CDR3 nucleotides are TGTGCCAGCCGAGACACAGGGTCAGATACGCAGTATTTT.

This clone was seen more than once but under ten times. The rearrangement joins TRBV12-5 to TRBJ1-1; TRBD1 might be the D (5 bases). V was clipped by 6 bases and J by 6 bases, with 11 bases between them. CDR1 is LGHNT, CDR2 FRNRAP, per germline. CDR3 length equals 12 residues. The CDR3 sequence is CASGKGGAEAFF. CDR3 nucleotide sequence: TGTGCTAGTGGAAAGGGAGGGGCTGAAGCTTTCTTT. Complete variable domain (other parts from reference TRBV12-5 and TRBJ1-1): DARVTQTPRHKVTEMGQEVTMRCQPILGHNTVFWYRQTMMQGLELLAYFRNRAPLDDSGMPKDRFSAEMPDATLATLKIQPSEPRDSAVYFCASGKGGAEAFFGQGTRLTVV.

The chain couples TRBV6-5 to TRBJ1-6, with 7 bases matching TRBD1. CDR3 size: 15 residues. V trimming: 6 bases; J trimming: 10 bases; junction bases outside the gene matches: 12. The germline V gene has CDR1 MNHEY and CDR2 SVGAGI. CDR3 sequence: CASSLDRSGKSPLHF. The CDR3 DNA reads as TGTGCCAGCAGCCTGGACAGGAGCGGGAAATCACCCCTCCACTTT.

This clone was seen a few times. The chain recombines TRBV6-5 with TRBJ1-1; D ambiguous. V lost 6 bases, J lost 0 bases, and 8 bases lay in between. Germline CDR1 is MNHEY and CDR2 is SVGAGI. The CDR3 contains 13 residues. Here the CDR3 reads CASSPVLNTEAFF. In nucleotides, the CDR3 is TGTGCCAGCAGCCCGGTACTGAACACTGAAGCTTTCTTT.

The chain recombines TRBV5-1 with TRBJ2-1; 12 positions agree with TRBD2. Germline CDR1 reads SGHRS; CDR2 reads YFSETQ. V trimming: 4 bases; J trimming: 2 bases; junction bases outside the gene matches: 4. This CDR3 spans 16 amino acids. CDR3 DNA: TGCGCCAGCAGCGCGCTAGCGGGGGGGCCCTACAATGAGCAGTTCTTC. As protein: CASSALAGGPYNEQFF.

The chain combines TRBV14 with TRBJ2-5; D remains ambiguous. The CDR3 extends over 13 amino acids. Germline V gene lookup returns CDR1 SGHDN and CDR2 FVKESK. The ends were cut back, 4 bases at V and 1 base at J, with 7 bases in the middle. The CDR3 DNA sequence: TGTGCCAGCAGCCCGCCATCCCAAGAGACCCAGTACTTC. Protein product: CASSPPSQETQYF.

V gene TRBV2 combines with J gene TRBJ2-4; 16 nucleotides align to TRBD2. Trimming at V came to 9 bases and at J to 1 base, leaving 6 bases not matched to a gene. CDR1 and CDR2 (germline): SNHLY, FYNNEI. The CDR3 extends over 17 amino acids. The CDR3 DNA sequence: TGTGCCAGTGGGACTAGCGGGGGGGCCTTGGCCAAAAACATTCAGTACTTC. Translated: CASGTSGGALAKNIQYF. Full variable domain (rest looked up from reference TRBV2 and TRBJ2-4): EPEVTQTPSHQVTQMGQEVILRCVPISNHLYFYWYRQILGQKVEFLVSFYNNEISEKSEIFDDQFSVERPDGSNFTLKIRSTKLEDSAMYFCASGTSGGALAKNIQYFGAGTRLSVL.

In its sample, this clone was seen once. The junction departs from the called germline gene at one end, perhaps through a read error. The V gene is TRBV30, the J gene TRBJ2-2, with D possibly being TRBD2 (6 bases). CDR1 is GTSNPN and CDR2 is SVGIG in the germline V gene (reference sequence). The CDR3 consists of 13 residues. CDR3: CARSVWGDGELFF. CDR3 nucleotides: TGTGCCCGGAGTGTCTGGGGGGACGGGGAGCTGTTTTTT.

V usage is TRBV24-1 and J usage is TRBJ1-1, with 11 bases that match TRBD1. The CDR3 has 15 amino acids. Germline-derived CDR1 and CDR2 are KGHDR and SFDVKD. J gave up 4 bases and V 3 bases, and 3 bases lay outside the gene matches. This CDR3 is CATSDAGTGGTEAFF. As DNA, the CDR3 is TGTGCCACCAGTGATGCCGGGACAGGGGGCACTGAAGCTTTCTTT.

The chain combines TRBV3-1 (or the pseudogene TRBV3-2) with TRBJ2-3; 12 bases match TRBD2. CDR1 is LGHDT, CDR2 YNNKEL, per germline (reference sequence). Trimming at V came to 0 bases and at J to 5 bases, leaving 9 bases not matched to a gene. The CDR3 length is 18 residues. CDR3 DNA sequence: TGTGCCAGCAGCCAAGATCCCCTACTAGCGGGGGGACGAGATACGCAGTATTTT. This gives the protein CASSQDPLLAGGRDTQYF.

The V call is TRBV29-1, the J call TRBJ1-2; 7 bases line up with TRBD1. The CDR3 length is 13 residues. Germline V gene sequence: CDR1 SQVTM, CDR2 ANQGSEA. The ends lost 7 bases at V and 3 bases at J; junction bases unmatched: 8. The CDR3 reads CSARRQGYYGYTF. The CDR3 DNA reads TGCAGCGCCCGTCGACAGGGATACTATGGCTACACCTTC. Full variable domain (missing parts from reference TRBV29-1 and TRBJ1-2): SAVISQKPSRDICQRGTSLTIQCQVDSQVTMMFWYRQQPGQSLTLIATANQGSEATYESGFVIDKFPISRPNLTFSTLTVSNMSPEDSSIYLCSARRQGYYGYTFGSGTRLTVV.

This chain links TRBV6-2 or TRBV6-3 with TRBJ1-3, with 9 bases lining up with TRBD1. The CDR3 consists of 18 residues. Germline assignment: CDR1 MNHEY and CDR2 SVGEGT. V shed 2 bases and J 0 bases; nucleotides not matched to a gene: 8. The CDR3 sequence is CASSYLGQGFVSGNTIYF. In nucleotides, the CDR3 is TGTGCCAGCAGTTACCTGGGACAGGGCTTTGTCTCTGGAAACACCATATATTTT.

The V and J genes are TRBV18 and TRBJ1-5; 10 nucleotides align to TRBD1. V dropped 8 bases and J dropped 3; count of bases not matched to a gene: 7. CDR1 is KGHSH, CDR2 LQKENI, per germline. The CDR3 sequence is 15 residues long. DNA of the CDR3: TGTGCCAGCGCCTTGGGGACAGGGGCCAATCAGCCCCAGCATTTT. Translation gives CASALGTGANQPQHF.

The chain combines TRBV3-1 (or the pseudogene TRBV3-2) with TRBJ2-1; tentative D call: TRBD2 (7 bases). Germline assignment: CDR1 LGHDT and CDR2 YNNKEL (reference sequence). V was pared by 3 bases and J by 8 bases, with 14 bases between. CDR3 size: 14 residues. CDR3 DNA: TGTGCCAGCAGCCAGAGGGGGGGTGGCGATGAGCAGTTCTTC. Its translation: CASSQRGGGDEQFF.

The V call is TRBV6-1, the J call TRBJ1-1; D call uncertain. V was trimmed by 3 bases and J by 11 bases, leaving 7 bases between them. The CDR3 runs 10 residues. The germline gives CDR1 MNHNS, CDR2 SASEGT. In DNA form, the CDR3 reads TGTGCCAGCAGTGATCTCCGGGCTTTCTTT. Its translation: CASSDLRAFF.

This clone appeared once. V usage is TRBV7-2 and J usage is TRBJ2-1, with D perhaps TRBD1 or TRBD2 (6 bases each). The CDR3 extends over 15 amino acids. In germline, CDR1 is SGHTA, CDR2 FQGNSA. V shed 5 bases and J shed 9 bases, with 20 bases lying between them. CDR3: CASSAYRVWGVEQFF. CDR3 coding DNA: TGTGCCAGCAGCGCTTACAGGGTTTGGGGGGTTGAGCAGTTCTTC.

The chain is built from TRBV19 and TRBJ1-2; D uncertain. Trimming took off 5 bases at V and 0 bases at J, with 16 bases between the two ends. This CDR3 region has 16 residues. Germline assignment: CDR1 LNHDA and CDR2 SQIVND (reference sequence). The CDR3 nucleotides read TGTGCCAGTAGTGTGGATTTGCGGGCAGCTAACTATGGCTACACCTTC. The encoded protein is CASSVDLRAANYGYTF.

This clone was seen a handful of times. In DNA form, the CDR3 reads TGTGCCAGCAGCCCCGGACTAGCCCATGCCTACGAGCAGTACGTC. Translation gives CASSPGLAHAYEQYV. The V and J genes are TRBV6-5 and TRBJ2-7; 8 nucleotides line up with TRBD2. V trimming: 6 bases; J trimming: 2 bases; junction bases outside the gene matches: 9. Looked up from germline, CDR1 is MNHEY and CDR2 is SVGAGI. This CDR3 region has 15 residues.